The 17 T cell receptor beta chains given below trace back to one sample, sequenced in a study of cytomegalovirus exposure and HLA in healthy donors. PCR used 60 Vbeta primers and 13 Jbeta primers. TCRdb keeps only in-frame clones here, not all; method: immunoSEQ multiplex PCR. The table shows about 98,000 clones, with roughly 70% occurring only once. The sample consisted of PBMCs. These receptors were taken from a man aged 45 to 65 in good health and CMV-seronegative.

This clone was picked up one time. The chain uses TRBV28 and TRBJ2-7; the D gene is possibly TRBD1 (5 bases). V dropped 6 bases and J dropped 2 bases, with 5 bases sitting between them. Germline V gives CDR1 MDHEN, CDR2 SYDVKM. The CDR3 totals 11 residues. Written as DNA, the CDR3 is TGTGCCAGCAGGACAGCCTACGAGCAGTACTTC. It codes for CASRTAYEQYF.

The CDR3 nucleotides read TGTGCCAGCTCAGCGGGGACCCAAGAGACCCAGTACTTC. Translated: CASSAGTQETQYF. This chain joins TRBV18 and TRBJ2-5; tentatively, D is TRBD2 (6 bases). V lost 5 bases and J 1 base, leaving 8 bases between the germline ends. CDR3 size: 13 residues. From germline, CDR1 is KGHSH and CDR2 LQKENI.

The chain carries TRBV6-6 and TRBJ2-5, with D maybe TRBD1 (6 bases). The end of the DNA is better explained by TRBJ2-7, so the J call may be wrong. Germline values: CDR1 MNHNY, CDR2 SVGAGI (reference sequence). The CDR3 contains 15 residues. The CDR3: CASSSAQQGPYEQYF. Written as DNA, the CDR3 is TGTGCCAGCAGTTCCGCCCAACAGGGTCCCTACGAGCAGTACTTC.

This clone was counted many times. This rearrangement joins TRBV6-6 to TRBJ2-6, with a weak D call TRBD1 (5 bases). V was cut by 5 bases and J by 4 bases, with 9 bases left in between. The germline V gene encodes CDR1 MNHNY and CDR2 SVGAGI (reference sequence). The CDR3 is 14 residues long. The CDR3 loop is CASSPGYGANVLTF. DNA for the CDR3: TGTGCCAGCAGTCCAGGGTACGGGGCCAACGTCCTGACTTTC.

This clone was counted between two and nine times. V and J are TRBV18 and TRBJ2-5; tentative D call: TRBD1 (6 bases). Trimming pared 3 bases from V and 2 bases from J, leaving 7 bases between. The length of the CDR3 is 13 residues. The germline V gene has CDR1 KGHSH and CDR2 LQKENI. DNA of the CDR3: TGTGCCAGCTCACCCGGACAGCAAGAGACCCAGTACTTC. Amino acids: CASSPGQQETQYF.

The chain couples TRBV30 to TRBJ1-1; D is undetermined. The CDR3 totals 13 residues. The V and J ends lost 4 bases and 1 base respectively, with 10 bases between them. Germline values: CDR1 GTSNPN, CDR2 SVGIG (reference sequence). Written as DNA, the CDR3 is TGTGCCTGGAATTGGGCTGGGAACACTGAAGCTTTCTTT. Translated: CAWNWAGNTEAFF.

The chain employs TRBV28 and TRBJ2-7, with TRBD2 identical over 13 bases. The V and J ends lost 7 bases and 0 bases, in that order; junction bases with no gene match: 9. The CDR3 runs to 17 residues. CDR1 and CDR2 from the germline V gene are MDHEN and SYDVKM. The CDR3 loop reads CASIGTSGALSSYEQYF. For the CDR3, the DNA is TGTGCCAGCATCGGGACTAGCGGGGCTCTGAGCTCCTACGAGCAGTACTTC. The full variable domain, with the rest looked up from reference TRBV28 and TRBJ2-7, is DVKVTQSSRYLVKRTGEKVFLECVQDMDHENMFWYRQDPGLGLRLIYFSYDVKMKEKGDIPEGYSVSREKKERFSLILESASTNQTSMYLCASIGTSGALSSYEQYFGPGTRLTVT.

This chain joins TRBV6-1 and TRBJ1-2, with 8 bases matching TRBD1. This CDR3 contains 13 residues. Trimming removed 5 bases from V and 8 bases from J; junction bases left unmatched: 7. Germline V gene lookup returns CDR1 MNHNS and CDR2 SASEGT. The CDR3 protein is CASSLDRAGGYTF. The CDR3 DNA is TGTGCCAGCAGTCTGGACAGGGCTGGCGGCTACACCTTC.

The chain uses TRBV18 and TRBJ1-4, with unresolved D. This CDR3 contains 16 residues. Germline values: CDR1 KGHSH, CDR2 LQKENI. The V end lost 3 bases, the J end lost 7 bases, and 18 bases lay between the germline ends. CDR3 DNA sequence: TGTGCCAGCTCACCGTCTTTAGGAGGGCCAGGTGAAAAACTGTTTTTT. Its translation: CASSPSLGGPGEKLFF. Variable domain in full (rest from reference TRBV18 and TRBJ1-4): NAGVMQNPRHLVRRRGQEARLRCSPMKGHSHVYWYRQLPEEGLKFMVYLQKENIIDESGMPKERFSAEFPKEGPSILRIQQVVRGDSAAYFCASSPSLGGPGEKLFFGSGTQLSVL.

This clone has just a few counts. The chain is built from TRBV10-1 and TRBJ1-1, with a possible D match to TRBD1 (6 bases). Trimming pared 6 bases from V and 1 base from J, leaving 9 bases between. This CDR3 comprises 13 residues. Germline CDR1 and CDR2: WNHNN and SYGVQD (reference sequence). The CDR3 DNA is TGCGCCAGCAGACGACAGGAGAACACTGAAGCTTTCTTT. Translating it yields CASRRQENTEAFF.

J is TRBJ2-1 and V is TRBV2; 7 bases agree with TRBD2. J lost 6 bases, V lost 0 bases, and 5 bases had no gene match. Germline CDR1 SNHLY, CDR2 FYNNEI. The CDR3 loop spans 15 amino acids. This chain's CDR3 is CASSEAWASGNEQFF. The CDR3 nucleotides are TGTGCCAGCAGTGAAGCGTGGGCTAGCGGCAATGAGCAGTTCTTC.

CDR3 coding DNA: TGTGCCAGCAGTTTCCCCGCCACAGGGGGCGGGTACGAGCAGTACTTC. Protein: CASSFPATGGGYEQYF. V is TRBV28 and J is TRBJ2-7; 9 nucleotides match TRBD1. Per the germline V gene, CDR1 is MDHEN and CDR2 is SYDVKM. This CDR3 is 16 amino acids long. V trimming: 3 bases; J trimming: 4 bases; junction bases outside the gene matches: 10.

V is TRBV19 and J is TRBJ2-3, with 10 nucleotides matching TRBD2. Per germline, CDR1 LNHDA and CDR2 SQIVND (reference sequence). J was trimmed by 3 bases and V by 3 bases; bases with no gene match: 6. CDR3 length equals 16 residues. The CDR3 is CASSIVRTSGTDTQYF. The CDR3 DNA sequence: TGTGCCAGTAGTATCGTTAGGACTAGCGGTACAGATACGCAGTATTTT.

This rearrangement joins TRBV6-5 to TRBJ1-5; possibly TRBD1 for D (6 bases). The CDR3 has 15 amino acids. CDR1 is MNHEY, CDR2 SVGAGI, per germline. The ends were cut back, 3 bases at V and 1 base at J, with 10 bases in the middle. CDR3 sequence: CASSYDRTSNQPQHF. The CDR3 bases are TGTGCCAGCAGTTATGACAGGACAAGCAATCAGCCCCAGCATTTT.

The chain employs TRBV5-6 and TRBJ2-2; tentatively, D is TRBD1 (6 bases). V was trimmed by 4 bases and J by 7 bases, leaving 14 bases between them. This CDR3 comprises 14 residues. CDR1 is SGHDT, CDR2 YYEEEE, per germline. The CDR3 DNA reads as TGTGCCAGCAGCCTAGGACAGTCAAACGGGGAGCTGTTTTTT. Encoded protein: CASSLGQSNGELFF.

J is TRBJ2-2 and V is TRBV5-4; D possibly corresponds to TRBD1 (5 bases). CDR3 length equals 15 residues. CDR1 and CDR2 from the germline V gene are SGHNT and YYREEE (reference sequence). V shed 0 bases and J shed 3 bases, with 9 bases lying between them. The DNA of the CDR3 is TGTGCCAGCAGCTTGGAGGGGTTTGACACCGGGGAGCTGTTTTTT. Translation: CASSLEGFDTGELFF.

There are a few counts of this clone. This chain joins TRBV13 and TRBJ1-1, with a tentative D call TRBD1 (5 bases). V dropped 4 bases and J dropped 0 bases, with 12 bases sitting between them. CDR1 is PRHDT, CDR2 FYEKMQ, per germline (reference sequence). The CDR3 extends over 15 amino acids. CDR3 bases: TGTGCCAGCAGCTCCAGGACAAACATGAACACTGAAGCTTTCTTT. Translation gives CASSSRTNMNTEAFF. Complete variable domain (other parts from reference TRBV13 and TRBJ1-1): AAGVIQSPRHLIKEKRETATLKCYPIPRHDTVYWYQQGPGQDPQFLISFYEKMQSDKGSIPDRFSAQQFSDYHSELNMSSLELGDSALYFCASSSRTNMNTEAFFGQGTRLTVV.